What follows are 5 T cell receptor beta chains derived from one specimen sequenced in a study of regulatory T cells in long-lasting Graves disease. Time point denoted: newly diagnosed GD, antithyroid drugs for less than 3 months. The TCR library was made from RNA extracted from PBMCs. According to the study, TCR beta libraries were built with iRepertoire HTBI primers and CDR3-region Arm-PCR. TCRdb re-analysed the multiplex PCR reads in MiXCR, keeping a single row per CDR3 protein. The sample includes around 400,000 distinct CDR3 sequences, approximately 15% seen only once; the top ten take roughly 7.7%. The data also belong to a second study, concerning T cells in Graves' hyperthyroidism and ophthalmopathy.

Sequences were derived from peripheral blood mononuclear cells (PBMCs), sampled at new diagnosis, from a patient treated with antithyroid drugs. The receptors derive from a woman aged 40 to 50 with Graves disease.

This clonotype was recorded at least ten times. The rearrangement joins TRBV4-1 to TRBJ2-1; 7 nucleotides line up with TRBD2. Trimming at V came to 0 bases and at J to 5 bases, leaving 4 bases not matched to a gene. This CDR3 has 15 residues. CDR1 is MGHRA, CDR2 YSYEKL, per germline. The CDR3 DNA reads TGCGCCAGCAGCCAAGATCGCGGGGGTCACAATGAGCAGTTCTTC. Its protein product is CASSQDRGGHNEQFF.

About this clonotype: This may come from a read error, since a much larger clone is one base off. V and J are TRBV3-1 and TRBJ2-3, with D possibly being TRBD1 (5 bases). The CDR3 spans 12 residues. Germline CDR1 and CDR2: LGHDT and YNNKEL (reference sequence). CDR3 loop: CASSQFTGTQYF. Here the CDR3 DNA reads TGTGCCAGCAGCCAATTCACAGGTACGCAGTATTTT.

This chain links TRBV6-2 or TRBV6-3 with TRBJ2-1; D is unclear. CDR3 size: 15 residues. Germline CDR1 reads MNHEY; CDR2 reads SVGEGT. The ends were cut back, 6 bases at V and 0 bases at J, with 12 bases in the middle. This chain's CDR3 is CASSLITSSYNEQFF. DNA for the CDR3: TGTGCCAGCAGCCTCATCACCAGCTCCTACAATGAGCAGTTCTTC.

This clonotype was observed at least ten times. V is TRBV5-1 and J is TRBJ1-1; weak D call: TRBD1 (6 bases). This CDR3 contains 19 residues. Germline loops: CDR1 SGHRS, CDR2 YFSETQ. V lost 0 bases and J lost 4, with 25 bases in between. The DNA of the CDR3 is TGCGCCAGCAGCTTGGGGGGGGGACTGCCACGGGACACCATCACTGAAGCTTTCTTT. Encoded protein: CASSLGGGLPRDTITEAFF.

At least ten counts were recorded for this clonotype. This chain connects TRBV2 to TRBJ1-1; the D gene is possibly TRBD1 (6 bases). This CDR3 spans 12 amino acids. Germline CDR1 SNHLY, CDR2 FYNNEI. The V end lost 7 bases, the J end lost 8 bases, and 14 bases lay between the germline ends. CDR3 sequence: CASTRSGTEAFF. CDR3 coding DNA: TGTGCCAGCACCCGTAGTGGGACAGAAGCTTTCTTT.